This paragraph reports one T cell receptor beta chain. Its antigen is currently unknown. Patients had chemo-refractory metastatic non-small-cell lung cancer and received focal radiation plus CTLA-4 blockade that used ipilimumab. This sample is part of a study of radiotherapy plus CTLA-4 blockade in lung cancer. Study in general: Objective response rate was about 19%; disease control rate, 31%.

Study results and caveats: Best predicting response, reportedly, were early blood T cell clone dynamics, with interferon-beta. Blood-borne expansion of tumor-derived TCR clones followed radiotherapy plus ipilimumab.

The CDR3 is 18 amino acids. The junction had 7 bases not matched to a gene; V was cut back by 0 bases and J by 3 bases. Germline V lookup: CDR1 PRHDT, CDR2 FYEKMQ (reference sequence). Profiling relied on immunoSEQ multiplex PCR, and the TCRdb table lists in-frame clones only, not all of them. The table has around 120,000 clones, roughly 80% seen once. The gene calls are TRBV13 and TRBJ2-4, with TRBD2 matching over 11 bases. The starting material was peripheral blood, obtained from a patient treated with radiotherapy plus ipilimumab. This clonotype was sampled from a human donor with non-small cell lung cancer who had a partial response to radiotherapy plus ipilimumab. The CDR3 coding sequence is TGTGCCAGCAGCTTAGGAGTAGCGGGAGGGCCTGGCAAAAACATTCAGTACTTC. Its translation is CASSLGVAGGPGKNIQYF.